What follows describes a single T cell receptor (beta chain). The antigen remains undetermined. V trimming: 4 bases; J trimming: 3 bases; junction bases outside the gene matches: 9. The CDR3 length is 17 residues. In germline, CDR1 is KGHSH, CDR2 LQKENI. The record originates from a study of shared clonotypes between healthy human individuals. Profiled with immunoSEQ multiplex PCR; TCRdb holds only in-frame clones, not every one. The sample contains 2 million to 2.5 million clones, about 92% of which appear only once. Points from the study as a whole: Clonotype sharing levels among donors were expected to vary with sequencing depth.

The sequenced material came from naive CD4+ T cells from PBMCs. Subset denoted: CD45RA+ positively selected. This receptor was taken from a man aged 18 to 29 in good health. Some clones in this sample may be carry-over from other donors' samples. The rearrangement joins TRBV18 to TRBJ2-3, with 11 bases aligning to TRBD2. DNA for the CDR3: TGTGCCAGCTCACACCGACTAGCGGGAAGGAGTACAGATACGCAGTATTTT. This codes for CASSHRLAGRSTDTQYF.